The clone carrying this T cell receptor (beta chain) showed up just a few times. The sample comes from a study of blood T cell repertoires in COVID-19. Across the whole study: The origin of the acute and convalescent COVID-19 samples was the United States, Italy and Spain. The cDNA or gDNA used as material had been derived from T cells, B-cell-depleted T cells, or PBMCs.

How the authors handled the data: Quantification of nucleated cells was approximated via reference gene primer amplification. Clones were sequenced by immunoSEQ multiplex PCR, and TCRdb holds only the in-frame ones, with some missing. That table gives V, J and clone size, and the DNA gave D and trimming. This sample has 110,000 or so clones; roughly 80% occur once, and the top ten carry approximately 1.5%. Germline V CDR1 and CDR2: LGHNA, YNFKEQ. CDR3 length: 15 residues. Trimming took off 0 bases at V and 0 bases at J, with 9 bases between the two ends. Sequencing was carried out using peripheral blood. The rearrangement uses TRBV4-2 and TRBJ2-7, with no clear D. The TCR comes from a man in his fifties with acute or convalescent COVID-19. The CDR3 loop reads CASSQDAQISYEQYF. The CDR3 nucleotides are TGTGCCAGCAGCCAAGATGCACAGATCTCCTACGAGCAGTACTTC.